The 10 T cell receptor beta chains presented below share a single source sample, sequenced in a study of T cell responses to AZD1222 COVID-19 vaccine. The data were produced by immunoSEQ multiplex PCR, yet TCRdb's version contains in-frame clones alone and is incomplete. This table has 150,000 or so clones, around 85% appearing once. Sequenced material: peripheral blood, taken on day 0 of MenACWY control vaccination. All receptors derive from an adult in good health.

V and J are TRBV5-4 and TRBJ1-1; D uncertain. Germline values: CDR1 SGHNT, CDR2 YYREEE (reference sequence). There are 11 residues in the CDR3. The V end lost 4 bases, the J end lost 5 bases, and 6 bases lay between the germline ends. The CDR3 region is CASSRDTEAFF. CDR3 nucleotides: TGTGCCAGCAGCCGAGATACTGAAGCTTTCTTT.

This chain connects TRBV11-3 to TRBJ2-2; D gene ambiguous. V gave up 6 bases and J gave up 7 bases, with 9 bases separating them. The CDR3 spans 12 residues. Looked up from germline, CDR1 is SGHNT and CDR2 is YENEEA. The CDR3 region is CASSLGNGELFF. The CDR3 DNA is TGTGCCAGCAGTCTGGGCAACGGGGAGCTGTTTTTT.

The chain is built from TRBV4-2 and TRBJ2-7, with 10 bases lining up with TRBD1. V was clipped by 2 bases and J by 5 bases; unmatched bases: 15. The CDR3 runs to 18 residues. Germline CDR1 LGHNA, CDR2 YNFKEQ. CDR3 nucleotides: TGTGCCAGCAGCCAATACTTATCAAACCGGGACAGGGGCAACGAGCAGTACTTC. This translates into CASSQYLSNRDRGNEQYF.

The V gene is TRBV5-4, the J gene TRBJ2-1, with D perhaps TRBD2 (7 bases). CDR1 is SGHNT and CDR2 is YYREEE in the germline V gene (reference sequence). This CDR3 has 16 residues. Between the trimmed V and J ends, which lost 4 bases and 9 bases, there was a span of 23 bases. The CDR3: CASSPPGELAVSEQFF. The CDR3 bases are TGTGCCAGCAGCCCACCAGGGGAGCTAGCGGTTAGTGAGCAGTTCTTC. The full variable domain, rest sourced from reference TRBV5-4 and TRBJ2-1, is ETGVTQSPTHLIKTRGQQVTLRCSSQSGHNTVSWYQQALGQGPQFIFQYYREEENGRGNFPPRFSGLQFPNYSSELNVNALELDDSALYLCASSPPGELAVSEQFFGPGTRLTVL.

This rearrangement joins TRBV11-2 to TRBJ1-2; possible D gene TRBD1, 5 bases. This CDR3 spans 14 amino acids. Germline CDR1 SGHAT, CDR2 FQNNGV. Trimming stripped 5 bases from V and 2 bases from J, with 12 bases between. The chain's CDR3 is CASSTLRENYGYTF. CDR3 nucleotides: TGTGCCAGCAGCACACTCAGGGAAAACTATGGCTACACCTTC.

The rearrangement joins TRBV12-3 or TRBV12-4 to TRBJ2-2; D might be TRBD2 (7 bases). The ends were cut back, 11 bases at V and 6 bases at J, with 16 bases in the middle. There are 13 residues in the CDR3. The CDR3 region is CAYTRGGPGELFF. CDR3 nucleotides: TGTGCCTACACCAGGGGAGGGCCCGGGGAGCTGTTTTTT.

J is TRBJ2-5 and V is TRBV30, with TRBD1 matching over 8 bases. CDR1 is GTSNPN and CDR2 is SVGIG in the germline V gene (reference sequence). The V segment lost 3 bases and the J segment 3 bases; nucleotides outside the gene matches: 12. This CDR3 spans 16 amino acids. For the CDR3, the DNA is TGTGCCTGGAGCCCCATAATACAGGGGGTAAAAGAGACCCAGTACTTC. As protein: CAWSPIIQGVKETQYF. Full variable domain (rest looked up from reference TRBV30 and TRBJ2-5): SQTIHQWPATLVQPVGSPLSLECTVEGTSNPNLYWYRQAAGRGLQLLFYSVGIGQISSEVPQNLSASRPQDRQFILSSKKLLLSDSGFYLCAWSPIIQGVKETQYFGPGTRLLVL.

This rearrangement joins TRBV9 to TRBJ1-1, with D unresolved. CDR1 SGDLS and CDR2 YYNGEE come from the germline V gene. V was clipped by 0 bases and J by 3 bases, with 3 bases between them. This CDR3 is built from 12 residues. The CDR3 sequence: CASSVEDTEAFF. CDR3 sequence (DNA): TGTGCCAGCAGCGTAGAGGACACTGAAGCTTTCTTT.

This sequence joins TRBV9 and TRBJ2-1; D remains ambiguous. Germline V gene sequence: CDR1 SGDLS, CDR2 YYNGEE. This CDR3 has 14 amino acids. V was pared by 0 bases and J by 6 bases, with 10 bases between. CDR3 sequence (DNA): TGTGCCAGCAGCGTAGCTCTCTGGGTCAATGAGCAGTTCTTC. This codes for CASSVALWVNEQFF.

The chain combines TRBV28 with TRBJ2-7, with D unclear. V lost 1 base and J 8 bases, leaving 12 bases between the germline ends. CDR3 size: 13 residues. The germline V gene has CDR1 MDHEN and CDR2 SYDVKM. CDR3 sequence reads: CASSLSAGSKQYV. The CDR3 region has the DNA TGTGCCAGCAGTTTATCTGCCGGGTCCAAGCAGTACGTC.